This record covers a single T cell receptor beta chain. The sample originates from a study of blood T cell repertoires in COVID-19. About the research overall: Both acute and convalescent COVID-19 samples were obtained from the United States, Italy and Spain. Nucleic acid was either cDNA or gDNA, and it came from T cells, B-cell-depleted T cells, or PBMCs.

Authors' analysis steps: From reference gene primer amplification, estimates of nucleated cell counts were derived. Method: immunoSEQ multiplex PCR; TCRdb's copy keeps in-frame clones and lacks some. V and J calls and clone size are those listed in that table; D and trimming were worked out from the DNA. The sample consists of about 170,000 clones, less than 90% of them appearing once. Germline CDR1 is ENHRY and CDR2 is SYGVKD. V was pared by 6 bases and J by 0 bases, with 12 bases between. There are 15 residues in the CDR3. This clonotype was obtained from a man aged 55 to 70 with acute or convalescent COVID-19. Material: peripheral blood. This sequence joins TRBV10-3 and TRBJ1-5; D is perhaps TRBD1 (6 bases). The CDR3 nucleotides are TGTGCCATCAGCCCGGGACAATATAGCAATCAGCCCCAGCATTTT. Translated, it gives CAISPGQYSNQPQHF.